The 3 T cell receptor beta chains given below trace back to one sample, sequenced in a study of patients and donors after allogeneic stem cell transplantation. TCRdb fed the RT-PCR reads into MiXCR, producing one record per CDR3 protein. The sample consists of some 880,000 distinct CDR3 sequences, roughly 18% of them appearing once. Sequencing used blood, either unsorted or a sorted T cell fraction (not recorded which). These receptors were collected from a human donor who was either an allogeneic HSCT recipient or a stem cell or donor lymphocyte infusion donor (not recorded which). It is not recorded whose cells these are; they may come from a transplant donor.

V usage is TRBV27 and J usage is TRBJ2-5; D may be TRBD1 or TRBD2 (5 bases each). The CDR3 has 14 amino acids. CDR1 is MNHEY, CDR2 SMNVEV, per germline (reference sequence). Trimming removed 6 bases from V and 5 bases from J, with 16 bases in between. CDR3 DNA: TGTGCCAGCAGATCGGGGACCTGGTCTGAGACCCAGTACTTC. Translated, it gives CASRSGTWSETQYF.

This clonotype was counted many times. The rearrangement joins TRBV29-1 to TRBJ1-4; 11 positions agree with TRBD1. The CDR3 has 14 amino acids. The trim removed 2 bases at V and 8 bases at J, leaving 4 bases unmatched. The V gene's germline CDR1 is SQVTM and CDR2 ANQGSEA. This chain's CDR3 is CSVEWTGGGEKLFF. In DNA, the CDR3 is TGCAGCGTTGAATGGACAGGGGGCGGCGAAAAACTGTTTTTT. The variable domain in full, completed from reference TRBV29-1 and TRBJ1-4, reads SAVISQKPSRDICQRGTSLTIQCQVDSQVTMMFWYRQQPGQSLTLIATANQGSEATYESGFVIDKFPISRPNLTFSTLTVSNMSPEDSSIYLCSVEWTGGGEKLFFGSGTQLSVL.

This clonotype was seen repeatedly, ten times or more. Here the CDR3 DNA reads TGCAGCGTAGGCGGGAGCAAGCAGTTCTTC. Translating gives CSVGGSKQFF. V gene TRBV29-1 combines with J gene TRBJ2-1, with 7 bases that match TRBD2. This CDR3 region has 10 residues. CDR1 is SQVTM and CDR2 is ANQGSEA in the germline V gene. The ends lost 6 bases at V and 11 bases at J; junction bases unmatched: 4.